The 8 T cell receptor beta chains given below trace back to one sample, sequenced in a study of blood T cell repertoires in COVID-19. The assay was immunoSEQ multiplex PCR, and TCRdb's table has in-frame clones only and misses some. Of about 250,000 clones listed, about 89% were seen once; the top ten hold around 1.5%. Sequenced input: peripheral blood. The receptors derive from a woman aged 60-70 years who had recovered from COVID-19.

The rearrangement uses TRBV28 and TRBJ2-3; 8 nucleotides agree with TRBD1. The germline V gene encodes CDR1 MDHEN and CDR2 SYDVKM. The CDR3 runs 15 residues. V gave up 8 bases and J gave up 4 bases; unmatched junction bases: 11. CDR3 DNA: TGTGCCAGCTTCTCCCCCCGCAGGGGGCCAGATACGCAGTATTTT. This gives the protein CASFSPRRGPDTQYF.

The chain carries TRBV11-2 and TRBJ2-5, with 7 bases fitting TRBD1. With V trimmed by 5 bases and J by 5 bases, 5 bases remained unmatched. The length of the CDR3 is 13 residues. Per germline, CDR1 SGHAT and CDR2 FQNNGV. Written as DNA, the CDR3 is TGTGCCAGCAGCAGAGACAGGGAGGAGACCCAGTACTTC. As protein: CASSRDREETQYF.

This clone was recorded once. The chain employs TRBV7-3 and TRBJ2-1; TRBD1 matches 8 bases. The CDR3 sequence is 15 residues long. After removal of 5 bases from V and 1 base from J, the junction contained 4 bases not matched to a gene. Germline V lookup: CDR1 SGHTA, CDR2 FQGTGA. CDR3 region: CASSRTGLSYNEQFF. CDR3 sequence (DNA): TGTGCCAGCAGCCGGACAGGGTTATCCTACAATGAGCAGTTCTTC. The full variable domain, with the rest looked up from reference TRBV7-3 and TRBJ2-1, is GAGVSQTPSNKVTEKGKYVELRCDPISGHTALYWYRQSLGQGPEFLIYFQGTGAADDSGLPNDRFFAVRPEGSVSTLKIQRTERGDSAVYLCASSRTGLSYNEQFFGPGTRLTVL.

This clone was found a few times. The rearrangement links TRBV10-3 to TRBJ2-2; 9 bases line up with TRBD1. V gave up 6 bases and J gave up 1 base; unmatched junction bases: 0. The CDR3 is 14 amino acids. Germline CDR1 reads ENHRY; CDR2 reads SYGVKD. This CDR3 reads CAIRGQGNTGELFF. DNA of the CDR3: TGTGCCATCAGGGGACAGGGGAACACCGGGGAGCTGTTTTTT.

CDR3 nucleotide sequence: TGTGCCAGCGGGTCGGGGGGTGAAGCTTTCTTT. Residues: CASGSGGEAFF. J is TRBJ1-1 and V is TRBV7-3; TRBD1 is a possible D gene (5 bases). The CDR3 spans 11 residues. V lost 8 bases and J 7 bases, leaving 11 bases between the germline ends. Germline V gene sequence: CDR1 SGHTA, CDR2 FQGTGA.

This clone was observed once. The V gene is TRBV6-4, the J gene TRBJ1-4, with D possibly matching TRBD1 (6 bases). The germline V gene has CDR1 MRHNA and CDR2 SNTAGT. Trimming removed 8 bases at V and 8 bases at J, with 15 bases between. The CDR3 is 13 amino acids. CDR3 residues: CASRTALPEKLFF. The CDR3 DNA sequence: TGTGCCAGCCGGACAGCACTCCCGGAAAAACTGTTTTTT.

This clone is a singleton in its sample. The J gene is TRBJ1-5, the V gene TRBV7-3; no clear D. The germline gives CDR1 SGHTA, CDR2 FQGTGA. This CDR3 spans 13 amino acids. The V end lost 1 base, the J end lost 3 bases, and 4 bases lay between the germline ends. CDR3 sequence reads: CASSLRANQPQHF. CDR3 sequence (DNA): TGTGCCAGCAGCTTAAGGGCCAATCAGCCCCAGCATTTT.

CDR3 coding DNA: TGTGCCAGCAGTTTATCGTCCCCCAGGGCCCATCAGCCCCAGCATTTT. Translation: CASSLSSPRAHQPQHF. The V gene is TRBV27, the J gene TRBJ1-5, with D perhaps matching TRBD1 (5 bases). This CDR3 has 16 amino acids. Trimming cost V 0 bases and J 5 bases, with 14 bases left between them. Germline loops: CDR1 MNHEY, CDR2 SMNVEV (reference sequence).